The entry that follows covers one TCR beta chain sequence. As yet, its antigen is unknown. Treatment of the sample: oral pan-JAK inhibitor, 5-10 mg twice daily. From PBMCs, CD4+ and CD8+ T cells were sorted. This entry belongs to a study of CD8+ T cells in alopecia areata. Across the whole study: Patients given treatment had severity scored by the percentage of scalp area affected. Notes on the study in general: Scalp clonality and expanded CD8+ clones among the top 100 were significantly decreased by tofacitinib.

This CDR3 contains 13 residues. Germline values: CDR1 MGHDK, CDR2 SYGVNS. Trimming stripped 3 bases from V and 2 bases from J, with 8 bases between. RNA extraction and reverse transcription yielded cDNA as sequencing template. TCRdb's table, derived via immunoSEQ multiplex PCR, lists solely in-frame clones and lacks some. The sample holds under 150,000 clones, 80% to 90% seen once. The clonotype originates from a human donor with alopecia areata. This material consisted of CD8+ T cells sorted from blood, taken at week 4, from a patient treated with tofacitinib. The rearrangement uses TRBV25-1 and TRBJ2-7; D gene unclear. The CDR3 DNA is TGTGCCAGCAGTGAGGGAATGGCCTACGAGCAGTACTTC. Encoded protein: CASSEGMAYEQYF.